This record looks at one T cell receptor (beta chain) sequence and its context. Participants spanned ages roughly 18 to 95 years and resided in about two dozen US areas. This CDR3 is built from 14 residues. Germline V lookup: CDR1 GTSNPN, CDR2 SVGIG (reference sequence). V dropped 2 bases and J dropped 10; count of bases not matched to a gene: 11. The data were produced by immunoSEQ multiplex PCR, yet TCRdb's version contains in-frame clones alone and is incomplete. The data contain some 370,000 clones, roughly 80% of them singletons. This sample was included in a study of blood T cell repertoires in COVID-19.

The sample was PBMCs or T cells enriched from blood (not recorded which). The chain joins TRBV30 to TRBJ1-3; TRBD1 agrees at 7 bases. This receptor was taken from a woman between 45 and 60 years old who had recovered from COVID-19. CDR3 sequence reads: CAWSPPTGWGTIYF. As DNA, the CDR3 is TGTGCCTGGAGTCCACCGACAGGGTGGGGTACCATATATTTT.